This T cell receptor (beta chain) was found in a study of neoadjuvant anti-PD-1 for oral cavity cancer. Study-level information: Nivolumab at 3 mg/kg was mostly given biweekly, three to four doses, pre-surgery. Points from the study as a whole: Greater tumor shrinkage accompanied bigger post-treatment sizes of preexisting clones.

Trimming left V 2 bases short and J 1 base short, with 2 bases between. Germline-derived CDR1 and CDR2 are SGHAT and FQNNGV. The CDR3 runs 13 residues. With respect to this clone: The target antigen is unknown.

The time point is: after neoadjuvant nivolumab, at surgical resection. The assay was immunoSEQ multiplex PCR, and TCRdb's table has in-frame clones only and misses some. The profile covers over 20,000 clones, with roughly 29% appearing a single time and about 15% taken by the ten largest. The chain uses TRBV11-2 and TRBJ1-4; D uncertain. This sample comprised tumor tissue, obtained after nivolumab (anti-PD-1) treatment. The sequence was collected from a person aged 35-80 years with oral cavity squamous cell carcinoma. The CDR3 protein is CASSLITNEKLFF. The CDR3 DNA reads as TGTGCCAGCAGCTTAATAACTAATGAAAAACTGTTTTTT.